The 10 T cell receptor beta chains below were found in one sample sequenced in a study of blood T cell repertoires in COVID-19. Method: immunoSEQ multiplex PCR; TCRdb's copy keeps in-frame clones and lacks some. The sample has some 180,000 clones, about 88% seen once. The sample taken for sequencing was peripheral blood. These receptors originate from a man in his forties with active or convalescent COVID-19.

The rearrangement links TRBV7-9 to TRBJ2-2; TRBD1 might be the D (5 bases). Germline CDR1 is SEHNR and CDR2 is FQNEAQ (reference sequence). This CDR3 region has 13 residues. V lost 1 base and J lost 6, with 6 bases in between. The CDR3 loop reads CASSLVGAGELFF. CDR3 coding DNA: TGTGCCAGCAGCTTAGTAGGGGCCGGGGAGCTGTTTTTT.

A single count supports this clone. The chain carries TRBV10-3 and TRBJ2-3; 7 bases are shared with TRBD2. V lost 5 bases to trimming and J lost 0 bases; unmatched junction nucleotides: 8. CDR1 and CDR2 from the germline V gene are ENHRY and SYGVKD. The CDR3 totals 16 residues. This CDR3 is CAISPGLAESTDTQYF. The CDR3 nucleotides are TGTGCCATCAGTCCGGGTCTAGCGGAGAGCACAGATACGCAGTATTTT.

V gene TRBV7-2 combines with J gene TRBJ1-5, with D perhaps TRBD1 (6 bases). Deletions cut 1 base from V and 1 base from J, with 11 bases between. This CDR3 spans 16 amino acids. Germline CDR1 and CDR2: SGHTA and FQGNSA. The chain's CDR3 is CASSLVQGKSNQPQHF. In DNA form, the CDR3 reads TGTGCCAGCAGCTTAGTTCAGGGGAAAAGCAATCAGCCCCAGCATTTT.

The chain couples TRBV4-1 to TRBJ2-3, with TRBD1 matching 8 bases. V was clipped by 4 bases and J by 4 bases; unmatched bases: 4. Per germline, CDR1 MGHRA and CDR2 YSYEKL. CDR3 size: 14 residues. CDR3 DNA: TGCGCCAGCAGCCCGGACAGGGCGGCAGATACGCAGTATTTT. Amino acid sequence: CASSPDRAADTQYF.

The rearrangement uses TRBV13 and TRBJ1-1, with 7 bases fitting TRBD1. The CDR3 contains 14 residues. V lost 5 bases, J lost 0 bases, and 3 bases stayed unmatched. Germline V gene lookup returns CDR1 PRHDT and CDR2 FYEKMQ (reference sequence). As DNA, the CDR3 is TGTGCCAGCAGCGAAGGACAGGTGAACACTGAAGCTTTCTTT. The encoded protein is CASSEGQVNTEAFF.

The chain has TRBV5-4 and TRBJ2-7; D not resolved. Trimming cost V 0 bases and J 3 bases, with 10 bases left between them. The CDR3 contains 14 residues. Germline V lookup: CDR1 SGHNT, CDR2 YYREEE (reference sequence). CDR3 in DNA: TGTGCCAGCAGCTTGGCGGGTAACCTCTACGAGCAGTACTTC. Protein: CASSLAGNLYEQYF.

Written as DNA, the CDR3 is TGTGCCAGCAGTTCGACAGGAAAAGTCAATGAGCAGTTCTTC. Its translation: CASSSTGKVNEQFF. The rearrangement links TRBV6-5 to TRBJ2-1; weak D call: TRBD1 (6 bases). In germline, CDR1 is MNHEY, CDR2 SVGAGI. CDR3 length: 14 residues. Trimming left V 4 bases short and J 6 bases short, with 13 bases between.

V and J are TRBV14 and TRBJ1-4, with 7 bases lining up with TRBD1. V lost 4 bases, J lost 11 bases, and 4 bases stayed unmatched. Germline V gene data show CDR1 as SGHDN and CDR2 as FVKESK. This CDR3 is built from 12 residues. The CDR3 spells CASSRDSLKLFF. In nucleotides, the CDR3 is TGTGCCAGCAGCCGGGACAGTCTGAAACTGTTTTTT. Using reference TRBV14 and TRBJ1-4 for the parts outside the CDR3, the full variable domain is EAGVTQFPSHSVIEKGQTVTLRCDPISGHDNLYWYRRVMGKEIKFLLHFVKESKQDESGMPNNRFLAERTGGTYSTLKVQPAELEDSGVYFCASSRDSLKLFFGSGTQLSVL.

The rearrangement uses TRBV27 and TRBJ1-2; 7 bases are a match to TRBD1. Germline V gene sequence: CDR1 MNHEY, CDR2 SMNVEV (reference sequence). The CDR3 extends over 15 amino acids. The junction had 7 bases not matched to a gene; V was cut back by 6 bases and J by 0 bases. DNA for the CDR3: TGTGCCAGCAGGTCAGACAGGGTTTCTAACTATGGCTACACCTTC. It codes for CASRSDRVSNYGYTF.

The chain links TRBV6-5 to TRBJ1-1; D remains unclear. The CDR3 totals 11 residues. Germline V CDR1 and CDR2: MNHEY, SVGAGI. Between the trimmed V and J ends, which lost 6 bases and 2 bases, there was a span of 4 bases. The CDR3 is CASSHNTEAFF. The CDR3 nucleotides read TGTGCCAGCAGCCATAACACTGAAGCTTTCTTT.